Detailed here is one T cell receptor beta chain. Its antigen is unidentified. Construction of the TCRbeta library involved unique molecular identifiers. MiXCR was run by TCRdb on the PCR reads, yielding one entry per CDR3 protein. The table includes about 300,000 distinct CDR3 sequences, roughly 7.8% detected once. These data come from a study of T-cell reconstitution after alpha-beta-depleted transplantation in children. J was trimmed by 2 bases and V by 0 bases; bases with no gene match: 9. The CDR3 is 17 residues long. Findings of the study overall: Where alpha-beta T cells came from about two months after transplant was reportedly several hundred expanded graft clones. T-cell numbers and diversity, one year after transplant, stemmed largely from T cells that were newly produced.

The chain carries TRBV5-3 and TRBJ1-1; TRBD1 aligns across 8 bases. TRBV5-3 is an ORF; its function is uncertain. Material: peripheral blood, obtained 360 days after TCRalphabeta/CD19-depleted stem cell transplant. The clonotype originates from a female patient aged 2 to 10 who had a stem cell transplant for Fanconi anemia, so the T cells may come from the graft donor. CDR3 nucleotides: TGTGCCAGAAGCTTGGCTCGAACAGGGGGAAAAAACACTGAAGCTTTCTTT. This sequence encodes CARSLARTGGKNTEAFF.